These T cell receptor beta chains were read from a single sample in a study of human T cells and chemical hapten exposure. TCRdb independently ran MiXCR on the RACE reads; one entry per CDR3 protein. The table lists 55,000 to 75,000 distinct CDR3 sequences, about an eighth of them singletons. Specimen: whole blood, collected in connection with sensitization to the hapten diphenylcyclopropenone (DPC). Receptor source: a man aged 30 to 39 with alopecia areata. Some clones in this sample may be carry-over from other donors' samples. CDR3s leave out the opening cysteine and the closing phenylalanine or tryptophan.

V gene: TRBV29-1; J gene: TRBJ2-1; CDR3 protein: SVRLIIYNEQF
V gene: TRBV20-1; J gene: TRBJ1-2; CDR3 protein: SASRGGDGYT
V gene: TRBV3-1; J gene: TRBJ1-5; CDR3 protein: ASSQAGERDQPQH
V gene: TRBV24-1; J gene: TRBJ2-6; CDR3 protein: ATSLGQANVLT
V gene: TRBV18; J gene: TRBJ2-6; CDR3 protein: ASSPLDRTGANVLT
V gene: TRBV4-2; J gene: TRBJ1-2; CDR3 protein: ASSQATGEGYT
V gene: TRBV5-5; J gene: TRBJ2-1; CDR3 protein: ASLEDAYNEQF
V gene: TRBV29-1; J gene: TRBJ1-1; CDR3 protein: SSRETGPNTEAF
V gene: TRBV5-4; J gene: TRBJ1-2; CDR3 protein: ASNRDRGYGYT
V gene: TRBV7-8; J gene: TRBJ2-5; CDR3 protein: ASSLLGRGVQETQY
V gene: TRBV6-2/TRBV6-3; J gene: TRBJ2-1; CDR3 protein: ASSYSRGYNEQF
V gene: TRBV28; J gene: TRBJ2-7; CDR3 protein: ASRGELVSYEQY
V gene: TRBV7-2; J gene: TRBJ1-4; CDR3 protein: ASSPDGSNEKLF
V gene: TRBV4-1; J gene: TRBJ1-2; CDR3 protein: ASSQTENYGYT
V gene: TRBV29-1; J gene: TRBJ2-3; CDR3 protein: SAKTMGAATQY
V gene: TRBV28; J gene: TRBJ1-2; CDR3 protein: ASSSPRQGLSYGYT
V gene: TRBV28; J gene: TRBJ2-4; CDR3 protein: ASSSPQGAKNIQY
V gene: TRBV20-1; J gene: TRBJ2-1; CDR3 protein: SAPLAGGADEQF
V gene: TRBV18; J gene: TRBJ1-4; CDR3 protein: ASSPLEQGNEKLF
V gene: TRBV20-1; J gene: TRBJ1-2; CDR3 protein: SALRGQSGTYGYT